Given below is one TCR beta chain in context. Antigen: not known. The data were obtained in a study of Graves' ophthalmopathy and Graves' hyperthyroidism. Study overall: Peripheral blood sampling preceded any treatment and occurred at initial diagnosis. Study observations and caveats: Ophthalmopathy progression cases were predicted by the model with about 70% sensitivity and around 72% specificity.

RNA transcripts yielded amplified TCR beta CDR3 regions. The first-round RT-PCR employed HTBI primers together with the Qiagen OneStep RT-PCR kit. A multiplex PCR was then performed as the second round. TCRdb re-called the multiplex PCR reads through MiXCR, storing one row per CDR3 protein. In the table there are 650,000 to 900,000 distinct CDR3 sequences, roughly two fifths of which are singletons. In this cohort, patients with other autoimmune diseases, uncontrolled infections, pregnancy or lactation were excluded. This clonotype was obtained from an adult man with Graves' ophthalmopathy. The sample was peripheral blood.

In nucleotides, the CDR3 is TGTGCCACCAGCAGAGATTACGGGACGGCTGGCTACACCTTC. Amino acid sequence: CATSRDYGTAGYTF. V gene TRBV15 combines with J gene TRBJ1-2; weak D call: TRBD1 (5 bases). The V and J ends lost 0 bases and 7 bases respectively, with 12 bases between them. CDR3 size: 14 residues. Germline CDR1 and CDR2: LNHNV and YYDKDF (reference sequence).